The 9 T cell receptor beta chains in this list originate from one sample, sequenced in a study of T cells in Graves' hyperthyroidism and ophthalmopathy. RNA transcripts served as the template for amplifying TCR beta CDR3 regions. TCR CDR3 regions were first amplified by RT-PCR with HTBI primers. Each CDR3 protein gets one entry after TCRdb re-called the multiplex PCR reads with MiXCR. The sample includes roughly 570,000 distinct CDR3 sequences, 15% to 19% of them seen just once. Sequenced: blood. The receptors derive from a woman aged 25 to 39 with Graves' hyperthyroidism.

This clonotype was counted at least ten times. The rearrangement joins TRBV6-2 or TRBV6-3 to TRBJ2-7; 11 bases are a match to TRBD1. This CDR3 has 15 residues. Trimming cost V 0 bases and J 3 bases; bases outside gene matches: 1. Germline V gene data show CDR1 as MNHEY and CDR2 as SVGEGT. CDR3: CASSYSGTGGYEQYF. CDR3 nucleotides: TGTGCCAGCAGTTACTCCGGGACAGGGGGCTACGAGCAGTACTTC.

Many counts were recorded for this clonotype. V usage is TRBV18 and J usage is TRBJ2-7; D is possibly TRBD1 (6 bases). Germline V gene sequence: CDR1 KGHSH, CDR2 LQKENI. This CDR3 has 15 amino acids. V lost 3 bases, J lost 4 bases, and 16 bases lay in between. The DNA of the CDR3 is TGTGCCAGCTCACCTCGGTTTCAGGGGACGTACGAGCAGTACTTC. Translation gives CASSPRFQGTYEQYF.

In DNA, the CDR3 is TGTGCCAGCAGTGGAATTGAAAACATTCAGTACTTC. This gives the protein CASSGIENIQYF. The chain carries TRBV25-1 and TRBJ2-4; D gene ambiguous. Germline lookup yields CDR1 MGHDK and CDR2 SYGVNS. V lost 4 bases to trimming and J lost 5 bases, with 6 bases between them. The CDR3 has 12 residues.

This clonotype appeared many times. The CDR3 region has the DNA TGTGCCAGCAGCTTAGGCCGGGGACAAACTGAAGCTTTCTTT. Its translation: CASSLGRGQTEAFF. The chain combines TRBV7-2 with TRBJ1-1; D is possibly TRBD1 (6 bases). CDR3 length: 14 amino acids. CDR1 and CDR2 from the germline V gene are SGHTA and FQGNSA. Trimming cost V 1 base and J 5 bases, with 11 bases left between them. The full variable domain, completed using reference TRBV7-2 and TRBJ1-1, is GAGVSQSPSNKVTEKGKDVELRCDPISGHTALYWYRQSLGQGLEFLIYFQGNSAPDKSGLPSDRFSAERTGGSVSTLTIQRTQQEDSAVYLCASSLGRGQTEAFFGQGTRLTVV.

This clonotype came up a few times. This chain joins TRBV24-1 and TRBJ2-1; 7 bases are a match to TRBD2. V lost 5 bases and J lost 2; bases outside the gene matches: 2. This CDR3 contains 14 residues. CDR1 is KGHDR, CDR2 SFDVKD, per germline. CDR3 bases: TGTGCCACCAGTGCTGGGGGGGCCTACAATGAGCAGTTCTTC. Translating it yields CATSAGGAYNEQFF.

In this sample, this clonotype turned up many times. The CDR3 region has the DNA TGCAGTGCCTCACGGGGAGTCCTGTACAATGAGCAGTTCTTC. It specifies CSASRGVLYNEQFF. The rearrangement joins TRBV20-1 to TRBJ2-1; maybe TRBD2 (5 bases). The CDR3 sequence is 14 residues long. Germline V lookup: CDR1 DFQATT, CDR2 SNEGSKA (reference sequence). V was pared by 6 bases and J by 4 bases, with 16 bases between.

This clonotype was counted many times. The chain joins TRBV12-3 or TRBV12-4 to TRBJ1-2; D unclear. This CDR3 is built from 12 residues. The germline V and J ends were trimmed by 2 bases and 4 bases, with 5 bases remaining between them. The CDR3 loop reads CASSLYPYGYTF. The CDR3 region has the DNA TGTGCCAGCAGTTTATACCCCTATGGCTACACCTTC.

This clonotype was detected many times. This chain connects TRBV27 to TRBJ1-2; TRBD1 matches at 9 bases. Germline V gene lookup returns CDR1 MNHEY and CDR2 SMNVEV (reference sequence). The V gene end was trimmed by 4 bases and the J gene end by 3 bases; junction bases not matched to a gene: 12. CDR3 length: 17 residues. CDR3 protein: CASSSRTGASSYYGYTF. DNA of the CDR3: TGTGCCAGCAGTTCGCGGACAGGGGCCTCGAGTTACTATGGCTACACCTTC.

This clonotype was counted a few times. The chain carries TRBV18 and TRBJ1-2; no clear D gene. CDR1 KGHSH and CDR2 LQKENI come from the germline V gene. Trimming pared 0 bases from V and 4 bases from J, leaving 12 bases between. The CDR3 spans 15 residues. The CDR3 DNA follows: TGTGCCAGCTCACCACCTGCAACAAACTCCTATGGCTACACCTTC. This encodes CASSPPATNSYGYTF. The variable domain in full, with the rest retrieved from reference TRBV18 and TRBJ1-2, is NAGVMQNPRHLVRRRGQEARLRCSPMKGHSHVYWYRQLPEEGLKFMVYLQKENIIDESGMPKERFSAEFPKEGPSILRIQQVVRGDSAAYFCASSPPATNSYGYTFGSGTRLTVV.